The source of this TCR beta chain is a study of neurological immune-mediated disorders. V gave up 4 bases and J gave up 1 base, with 10 bases separating them. The CDR3 length is 13 residues. CDR1 and CDR2 (germline): SQVTM, ANQGSEA. TCRdb re-called the 5' RACE reads with MiXCR, one entry per CDR3 protein. The repertoire holds fewer than 80,000 distinct CDR3 sequences, approximately 4.6% seen once, with roughly 3.3% in the top ten. Study-wide results and caveats: None of the CDR3 amino acid sequences of expanded clones recurred across subjects, suggesting private repertoires in all groups.

This clonotype was observed at least ten times. Its specificity is not known. This receptor was taken from a woman between 45 and 65 years old with multiple sclerosis. The sequenced material came from PBMCs. This rearrangement joins TRBV29-1 to TRBJ1-1; the D is unclear. In DNA, the CDR3 is TGCAGCGTTGTTCGGATGGAGAACACTGAAGCTTTCTTT. Its translation is CSVVRMENTEAFF.